The source of this TCR beta chain is a study of T cells in Graves' hyperthyroidism and ophthalmopathy. Study information: Initial diagnosis, before any treatment, was when peripheral blood was collected.

CDR3 length: 14 residues. The germline V gene has CDR1 LGHDT and CDR2 YNNKEL (reference sequence). Trimming pared 1 base from V and 6 bases from J, leaving 11 bases between. As for this clonotype: Its antigen is not known.

Researchers amplified the TCR beta CDR3 regions from RNA transcripts. The HTBI primer set served for first-round RT-PCR of the TCR CDR3. One entry per CDR3 protein results from TCRdb running MiXCR on the multiplex PCR reads. This sample yields roughly 500,000 distinct CDR3 sequences, of which roughly 13% are seen a single time; more than 4.5% belongs to the top ten. Together with thyroid ultrasound, orbital computed tomography, serum thyroxine and TRAb, clinical symptoms were used for diagnoses. Blood dates from first hyperthyroidism diagnosis, before any ophthalmopathy symptoms. General study findings and limits: The model anticipated ophthalmopathy a median about six months pre-onset.

This clonotype was obtained from a young woman with Graves' hyperthyroidism that later progressed to Graves' ophthalmopathy. The chain uses TRBV3-1 and TRBJ2-3; TRBD1 or TRBD2 may be the D gene (6 bases each). The sample consisted of blood. CDR3 sequence: CASSQVGGADTQYF. The CDR3 DNA sequence: TGTGCCAGCAGCCAAGTCGGGGGCGCTGATACGCAGTATTTT.